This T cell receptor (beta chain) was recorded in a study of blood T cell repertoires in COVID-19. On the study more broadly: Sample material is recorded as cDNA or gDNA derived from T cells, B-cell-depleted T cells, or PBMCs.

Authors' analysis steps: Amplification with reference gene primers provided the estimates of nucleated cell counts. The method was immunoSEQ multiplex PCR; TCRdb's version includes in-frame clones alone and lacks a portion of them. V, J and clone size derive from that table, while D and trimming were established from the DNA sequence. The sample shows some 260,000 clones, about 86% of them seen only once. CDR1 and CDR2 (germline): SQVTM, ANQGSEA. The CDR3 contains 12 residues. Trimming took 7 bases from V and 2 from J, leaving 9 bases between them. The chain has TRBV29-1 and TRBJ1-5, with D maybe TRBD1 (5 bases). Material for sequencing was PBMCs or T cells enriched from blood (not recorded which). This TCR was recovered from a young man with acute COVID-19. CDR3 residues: CSAREGNQPQHF. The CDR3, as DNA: TGCAGCGCCAGGGAGGGCAATCAGCCCCAGCATTTT.